This T cell receptor (beta chain) was captured in a study of T cells in Graves' hyperthyroidism and ophthalmopathy. Study-wide findings and caveats: Among thyroid clonotypes expanded above 0.001, most also appeared in blood.

On the basis of clinical symptoms, serum thyroxine and TRAb, thyroid ultrasound and orbital computed tomography, diagnoses were made. Amplification of TCR beta CDR3 regions used RNA as the template. The study used the HTBI primer set for a first-round RT-PCR of the TCR CDR3. TCRdb reprocessed the multiplex PCR reads with MiXCR, giving one entry per CDR3 protein. The sample has over 500,000 distinct CDR3 sequences; 40% to 50% are singletons. Concerning this clonotype: Antigen unknown.

This CDR3 is 16 amino acids long. V shed 7 bases, J shed 2 bases, and the junction held 11 bases outside the gene matches. In germline, CDR1 is LNHDA, CDR2 SQIVND (reference sequence). The receptor's source is an adult woman with Graves' disease, either hyperthyroidism or ophthalmopathy (not recorded which). Sequenced sample: peripheral blood or thyroid tissue (not recorded which). V is TRBV19 and J is TRBJ2-7; 10 nucleotides align to TRBD1. In nucleotides, the CDR3 is TGTGCCAGTAATTTAGGAGGGACAGGGGCGCCCTACGAGCAGTACTTC. Protein: CASNLGGTGAPYEQYF. Together with reference TRBV19 and TRBJ2-7, the CDR3 gives the full variable domain: DGGITQSPKYLFRKEGQNVTLSCEQNLNHDAMYWYRQDPGQGLRLIYYSQIVNDFQKGDIAEGYSVSREKKESFPLTVTSAQKNPTAFYLCASNLGGTGAPYEQYFGPGTRLTVT.